This TCR beta chain was observed in a study of siplizumab effects on memory and regulatory T cells. General study results and limits: Many proliferating CD4+ or CD8+ clones remained unclassified. Roughly 75-95% of them could not be assigned either a naive or a memory phenotype.

Remarks on this clone: Antigen specificity is unknown.

Assay used: immunoSEQ multiplex PCR; TCRdb lists only in-frame clones, some missing. The repertoire has roughly 100,000 clones, around 93% of them found once; the top ten carry about 0.32%. The V gene's germline CDR1 is SGHDT and CDR2 YYEEEE. Trimming took 5 bases from V and 0 from J, leaving 11 bases between them. The CDR3 has 14 residues. This clonotype originated in a human donor in good health. The sequencing sample was made of CD4+ T cells sorted from blood. The gene calls are TRBV5-6 and TRBJ1-1; D gene unclear. CDR3 residues: CASSLGNMNTEAFF. The CDR3, as DNA: TGTGCCAGCAGTTTAGGGAATATGAACACTGAAGCTTTCTTT.